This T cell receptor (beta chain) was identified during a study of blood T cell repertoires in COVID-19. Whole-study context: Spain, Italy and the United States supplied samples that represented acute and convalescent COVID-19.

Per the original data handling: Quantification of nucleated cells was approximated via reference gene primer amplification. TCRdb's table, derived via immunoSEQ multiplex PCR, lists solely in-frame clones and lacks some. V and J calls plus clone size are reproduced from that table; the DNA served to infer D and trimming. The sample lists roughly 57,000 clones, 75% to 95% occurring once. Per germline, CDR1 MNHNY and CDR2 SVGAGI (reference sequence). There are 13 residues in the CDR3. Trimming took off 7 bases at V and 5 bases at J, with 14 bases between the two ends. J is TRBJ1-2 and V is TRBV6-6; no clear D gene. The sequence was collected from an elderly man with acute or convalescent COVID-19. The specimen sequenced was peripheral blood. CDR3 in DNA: TGTGCCAGCACCTTCCGGGATTTTTATGGCTACACCTTC. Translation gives CASTFRDFYGYTF.